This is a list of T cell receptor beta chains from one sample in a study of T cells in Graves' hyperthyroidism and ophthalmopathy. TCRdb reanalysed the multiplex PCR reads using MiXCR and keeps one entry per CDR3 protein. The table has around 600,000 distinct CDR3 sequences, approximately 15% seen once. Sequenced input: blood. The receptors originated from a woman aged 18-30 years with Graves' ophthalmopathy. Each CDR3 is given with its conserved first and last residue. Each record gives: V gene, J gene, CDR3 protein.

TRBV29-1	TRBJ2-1	CSVMTGPNYNEQFF
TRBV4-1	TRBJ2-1	CASSPLGPSGINEQFF
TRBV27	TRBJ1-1	CASSFGRGGTEAFF
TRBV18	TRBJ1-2	CASSPPRQGNGYTF
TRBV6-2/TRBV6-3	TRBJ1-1	CASSYRRQGLTEAFF
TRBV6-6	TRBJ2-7	CASSYGRFSYEQYF
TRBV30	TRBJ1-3	CAWSDLGNTIYF
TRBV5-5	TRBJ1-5	CASSLVGEPQHF
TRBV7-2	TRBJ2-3	CASSLGGGGASDTQYF
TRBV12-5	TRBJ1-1	CAAGPNPNEAFF
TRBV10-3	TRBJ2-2	CAISDWVETGELFF
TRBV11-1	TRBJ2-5	CASSRQPDLQETQYF
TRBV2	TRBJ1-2	CASSAGPPYGYTF
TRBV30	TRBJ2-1	CAWSVRVEQFF
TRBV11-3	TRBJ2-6	CASSSWHRGSGANVLTF
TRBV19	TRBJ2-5	CASSFRRWETQYF
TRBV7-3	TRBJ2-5	CASSARDRGRGETQYF